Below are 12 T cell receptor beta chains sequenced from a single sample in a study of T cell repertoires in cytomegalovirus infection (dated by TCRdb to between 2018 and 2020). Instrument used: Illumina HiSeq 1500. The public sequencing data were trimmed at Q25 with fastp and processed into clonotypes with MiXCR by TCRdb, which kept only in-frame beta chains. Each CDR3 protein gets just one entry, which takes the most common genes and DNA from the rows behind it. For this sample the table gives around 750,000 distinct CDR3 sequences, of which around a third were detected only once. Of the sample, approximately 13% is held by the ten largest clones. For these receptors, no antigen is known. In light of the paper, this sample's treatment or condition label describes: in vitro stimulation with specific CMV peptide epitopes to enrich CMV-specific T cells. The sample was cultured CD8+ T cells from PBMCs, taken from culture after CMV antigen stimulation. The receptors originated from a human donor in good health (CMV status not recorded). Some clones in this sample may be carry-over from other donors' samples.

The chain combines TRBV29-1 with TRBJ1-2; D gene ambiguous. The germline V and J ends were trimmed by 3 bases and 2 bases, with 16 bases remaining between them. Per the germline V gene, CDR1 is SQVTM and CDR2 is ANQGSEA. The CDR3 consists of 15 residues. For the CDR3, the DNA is TGCAGCGTTGATCGTGTAGGCAGCACCAACTATGGCTACACCTTC. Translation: CSVDRVGSTNYGYTF.

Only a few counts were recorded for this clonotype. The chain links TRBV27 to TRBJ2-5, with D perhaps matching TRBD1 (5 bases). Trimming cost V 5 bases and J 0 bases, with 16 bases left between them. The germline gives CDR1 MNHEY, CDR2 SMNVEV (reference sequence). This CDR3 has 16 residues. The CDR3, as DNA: TGTGCCAGCAGTCCACTGACAGAGAGGTACCAAGAGACCCAGTACTTC. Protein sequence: CASSPLTERYQETQYF.

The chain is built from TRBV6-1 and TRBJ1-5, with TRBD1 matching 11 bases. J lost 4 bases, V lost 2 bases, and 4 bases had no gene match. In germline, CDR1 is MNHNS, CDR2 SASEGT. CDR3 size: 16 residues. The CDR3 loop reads CASSELGQGANQPQHF. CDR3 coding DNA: TGTGCCAGCAGTGAACTCGGACAGGGGGCAAATCAGCCCCAGCATTTT.

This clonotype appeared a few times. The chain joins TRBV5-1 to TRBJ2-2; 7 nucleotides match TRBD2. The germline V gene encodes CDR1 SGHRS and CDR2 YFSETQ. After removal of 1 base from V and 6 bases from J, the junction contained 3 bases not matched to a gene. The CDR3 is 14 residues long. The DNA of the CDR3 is TGCGCCAGCAGCTTGCCACTAGCGTCCGGGGAGCTGTTTTTT. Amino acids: CASSLPLASGELFF. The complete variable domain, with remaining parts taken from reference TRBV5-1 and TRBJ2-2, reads KAGVTQTPRYLIKTRGQQVTLSCSPISGHRSVSWYQQTPGQGLQFLFEYFSETQRNKGNFPGRFSGRQFSNSRSEMNVSTLELGDSALYLCASSLPLASGELFFGEGSRLTVL.

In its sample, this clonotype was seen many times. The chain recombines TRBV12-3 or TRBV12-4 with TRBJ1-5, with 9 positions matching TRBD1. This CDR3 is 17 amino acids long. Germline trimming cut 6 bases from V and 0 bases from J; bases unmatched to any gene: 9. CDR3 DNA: TGTGCCAGCAGCCTGGACAGGGGCGTGTATAGCAATCAGCCCCAGCATTTT. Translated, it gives CASSLDRGVYSNQPQHF.

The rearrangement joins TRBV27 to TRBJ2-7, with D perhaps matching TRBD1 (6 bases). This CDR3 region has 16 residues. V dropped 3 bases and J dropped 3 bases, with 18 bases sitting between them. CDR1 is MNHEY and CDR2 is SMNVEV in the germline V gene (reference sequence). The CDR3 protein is CASSLGLGDKIYEQYF. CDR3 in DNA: TGTGCCAGCAGTTTGGGCCTGGGGGACAAAATCTACGAGCAGTACTTC.

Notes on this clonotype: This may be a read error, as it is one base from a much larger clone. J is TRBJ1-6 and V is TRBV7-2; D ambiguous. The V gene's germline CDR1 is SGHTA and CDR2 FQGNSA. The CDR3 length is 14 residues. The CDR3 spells CASSLLNSDSPLRF. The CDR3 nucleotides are TGTGCCAGCAGCTTATTGAACAGTGATTCACCCCTCCGCTTT.

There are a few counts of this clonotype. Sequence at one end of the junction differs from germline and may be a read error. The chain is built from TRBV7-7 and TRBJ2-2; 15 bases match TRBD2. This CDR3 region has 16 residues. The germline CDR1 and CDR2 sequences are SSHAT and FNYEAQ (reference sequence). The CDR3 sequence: CASSRTSGGANGELFF. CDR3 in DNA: TGTGCTAGCAGCCGGACTAGCGGGGGGGCCAACGGGGAGCTGTTTTTT. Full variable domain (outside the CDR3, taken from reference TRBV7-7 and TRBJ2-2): GAGVSQSPRYKVTKRGQDVTLRCDPISSHATLYWYQQALGQGPEFLTYFNYEAQPDKSGLPSDRFSAERPEGSISTLTIQRTEQRDSAMYRCASSRTSGGANGELFFGEGSRLTVL.

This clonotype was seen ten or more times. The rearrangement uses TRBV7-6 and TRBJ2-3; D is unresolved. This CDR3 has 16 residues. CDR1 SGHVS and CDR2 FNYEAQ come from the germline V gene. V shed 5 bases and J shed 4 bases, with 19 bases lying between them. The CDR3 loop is CASSGSPVTLPDTQYF. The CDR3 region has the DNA TGTGCCAGCAGCGGGTCCCCCGTCACATTACCAGATACGCAGTATTTT.

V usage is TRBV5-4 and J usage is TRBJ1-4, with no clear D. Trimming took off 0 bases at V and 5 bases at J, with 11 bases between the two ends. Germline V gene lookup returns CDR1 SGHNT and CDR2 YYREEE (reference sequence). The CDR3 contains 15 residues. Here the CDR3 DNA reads TGTGCCAGCAGCTTGGATCCGGAACCCAATGAAAAACTGTTTTTT. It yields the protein CASSLDPEPNEKLFF.

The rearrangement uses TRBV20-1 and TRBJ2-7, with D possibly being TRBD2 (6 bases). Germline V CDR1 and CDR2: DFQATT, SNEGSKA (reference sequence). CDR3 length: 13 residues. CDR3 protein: CSLWGDLSYEQYV. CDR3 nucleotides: TGCAGCCTTTGGGGGGACCTCTCCTACGAGCAGTACGTC.

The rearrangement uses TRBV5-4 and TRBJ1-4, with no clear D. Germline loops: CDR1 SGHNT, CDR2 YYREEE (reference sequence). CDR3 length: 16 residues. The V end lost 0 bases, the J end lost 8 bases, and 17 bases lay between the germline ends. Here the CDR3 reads CASSLDQFGLGEKLFF. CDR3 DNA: TGTGCCAGCAGCTTGGACCAGTTTGGCCTCGGGGAAAAACTGTTTTTT.